These T cell receptor beta chains were read from a single sample in a study of blood T cell repertoires in COVID-19. Libraries were prepared by immunoSEQ multiplex PCR; TCRdb keeps only in-frame clonotypes and omits some of them. The sample consists of some 210,000 clones, around 80% of them appearing once. The sample consisted of peripheral blood. These receptors were taken from a human donor in a cohort sampled during active COVID-19. CDR3s include the opening cysteine and the closing phenylalanine or tryptophan. The D gene is left open where the match is weak. Size is stated for part of the rows, as once, few or many counts, or as a class when the clone is expanded.

j_call d_call clone_size v_call cdr3_nt cdr3_aa
TRBJ2-1 NA NA TRBV5-1 TGCGCCAGCAGCCTTCTTGAAGCGGGTGGGAACACCGAGCAGTTCTTC CASSLLEAGGNTEQFF
TRBJ2-3 TRBD1 once TRBV7-9 TGTGCCAGCTCCGACAGGGAGAACACAGATACGCAGTATTTT CASSDRENTDTQYF
TRBJ2-3 NA medium-sized TRBV4-1 TGCGCCAGCAGCCTATCTCCTCCTAGCAGCCGGGATACGCAGTATTTT CASSLSPPSSRDTQYF
TRBJ1-4 NA NA TRBV27 TGTGCCAGCAGTACCACAGGGTGGAAGGAAAAACTGTTTTTT CASSTTGWKEKLFF
TRBJ2-3 NA NA TRBV5-1 TGCGCCAGCAGCTTGACCCGCGGACAGACAGATACGCAGTATTTT CASSLTRGQTDTQYF
TRBJ2-1 NA NA TRBV20-1 TGCAGTGCGCACCAGGGTTATGAGCAGTTCTTC CSAHQGYEQFF
TRBJ1-1 NA NA TRBV29-1 TGCAGCGTTGAAGTCCAGGGGCCGAACACTGAAGCTTTCTTT CSVEVQGPNTEAFF
TRBJ1-2 TRBD1 NA TRBV2 TGTGCCAGCAGTCAGGCTAGACAGGGGTATGGCTACACCTTC CASSQARQGYGYTF
TRBJ2-1 NA few TRBV5-1 TGCGCCAGCAGCTTGATAGGGGTTCAATACAATGAGCAGTTCTTC CASSLIGVQYNEQFF
TRBJ2-2 NA NA TRBV6-5 TGTGCCATCGGAGTGGCCGCGAACACCGGGGAGCTGTTTTTT CAIGVAANTGELFF
TRBJ2-2 TRBD1 NA TRBV2 TGTGCCAGCAGGGACAGGGACTTCACCGGGGAGCTGTTTTTT CASRDRDFTGELFF
TRBJ1-1 NA few TRBV19 TGTGCCAGCCCCGGGATGTGGGACACTGAAGCTTTCTTT CASPGMWDTEAFF
TRBJ2-7 NA NA TRBV21-1 TGTGCCAGCAGCAAGGCGGGGGGGGGACCCTACGAGCAGTACTTC CASSKAGGGPYEQYF
TRBJ2-7 NA NA TRBV6-6 TGTGCCAGCAGTTACTCTTCAGAGCAGTACTTC CASSYSSEQYF
TRBJ2-7 TRBD2 NA TRBV7-2 TGTGCCAGCAGCCCCGGGACTAGTCGGTACGAGCAGTACTTC CASSPGTSRYEQYF
TRBJ1-1 NA NA TRBV10-1 TGCGCCAGCAGTGAAGACCGGCGGACTGAAGCTTTCTTT CASSEDRRTEAFF
TRBJ2-5 TRBD2 NA TRBV5-1 TGCGCCAGCAGCTTGGCGGGGGGATTCCAAGAGACCCAGTACTTC CASSLAGGFQETQYF
TRBJ2-2 NA NA TRBV3-1/TRBV3-2 TGTGCCAGCACAGGGATCGCGAACACCGGGGAGCTGTTTTTT CASTGIANTGELFF
TRBJ2-3 TRBD2 few TRBV5-1 TGCGCCAGCAGCACGGTGGTAGCGGGAGGAGAGGATACGCAGTATTTT CASSTVVAGGEDTQYF
TRBJ2-5 NA NA TRBV29-1 TGCAGCGTTCGAAGGGGAATGGAGACCCAGTACTTC CSVRRGMETQYF
TRBJ2-3 NA few TRBV24-1 TGTGCCACCAGTGATACCCAAACAGGGTTCTCGACAGATACGCAGTATTTT CATSDTQTGFSTDTQYF
TRBJ2-7 NA NA TRBV19 TGTGCCAGTAGTTTTGACGGGAGTATGTACGAGCAGTACTTC CASSFDGSMYEQYF
TRBJ1-2 NA NA TRBV5-8 TGTGCCAGCAGCGTCAGATCGGGAGGGGGGCTGATAGGTGGCTACACCTTC CASSVRSGGGLIGGYTF
TRBJ2-5 TRBD1 NA TRBV19 TGTGCCAGTAGTATCCTCGGGACAGGGCGGGAGACCCAGTACTTC CASSILGTGRETQYF
TRBJ2-3 NA NA TRBV3-1/TRBV3-2 TGTGCCAGCAGCCCGACTACCCCAGATACGCAGTATTTT CASSPTTPDTQYF
TRBJ2-7 TRBD2 NA TRBV3-1/TRBV3-2 TGTGCCAGCAGCCATAATAGCGGGAACTACGAGCAGTACTTC CASSHNSGNYEQYF
TRBJ2-1 NA few TRBV2 TGTGCCAGCAGTGAGTTCGCTACGCGGTTCTTC CASSEFATRFF
TRBJ1-3 NA NA TRBV5-1 TGCGCCAGCAGCTTACAGGGTGCACCACTAAACACCATATATTTT CASSLQGAPLNTIYF
TRBJ1-2 NA NA TRBV5-1 TGCGCCAGCAGCTTGGCGGGGGATGGCTACACCTTC CASSLAGDGYTF
TRBJ2-1 NA NA TRBV6-5 TGTGCCAGCAGACAGGGTTCGGGTGAGCAGTTCTTC CASRQGSGEQFF
TRBJ2-5 TRBD1 NA TRBV4-1 TGCGCCAGCAGCCTACGGGACAGGCCGCTAGGTCCCCAAGAGACCCAGTACTTC CASSLRDRPLGPQETQYF
TRBJ1-2 NA NA TRBV7-2 TGTGCCAGCAGCTCGTCTACCGGGTCGGATGGCTACACCTTC CASSSSTGSDGYTF